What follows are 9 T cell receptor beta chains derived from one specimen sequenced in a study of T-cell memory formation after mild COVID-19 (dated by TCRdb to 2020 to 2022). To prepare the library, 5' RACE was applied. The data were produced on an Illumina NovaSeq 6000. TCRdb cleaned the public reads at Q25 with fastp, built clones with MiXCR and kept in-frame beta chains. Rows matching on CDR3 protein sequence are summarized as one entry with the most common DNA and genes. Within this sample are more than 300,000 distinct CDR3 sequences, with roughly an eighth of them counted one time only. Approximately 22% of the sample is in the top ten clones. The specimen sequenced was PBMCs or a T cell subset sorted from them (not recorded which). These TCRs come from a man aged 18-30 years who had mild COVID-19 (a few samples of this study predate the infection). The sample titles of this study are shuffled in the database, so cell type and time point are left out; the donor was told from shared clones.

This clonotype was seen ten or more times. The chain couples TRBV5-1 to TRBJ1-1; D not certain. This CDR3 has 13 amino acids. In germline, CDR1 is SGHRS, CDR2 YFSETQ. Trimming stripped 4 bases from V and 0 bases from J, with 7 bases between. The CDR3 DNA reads TGCGCCAGCAGCCCCTACGTGAACACTGAAGCTTTCTTT. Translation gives CASSPYVNTEAFF.

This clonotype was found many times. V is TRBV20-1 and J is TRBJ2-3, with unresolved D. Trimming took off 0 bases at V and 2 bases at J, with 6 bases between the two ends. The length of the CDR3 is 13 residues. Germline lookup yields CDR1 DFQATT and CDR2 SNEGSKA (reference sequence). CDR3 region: CSAREVYTDTQYF. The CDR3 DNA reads TGCAGTGCTAGAGAGGTGTACACAGATACGCAGTATTTT.

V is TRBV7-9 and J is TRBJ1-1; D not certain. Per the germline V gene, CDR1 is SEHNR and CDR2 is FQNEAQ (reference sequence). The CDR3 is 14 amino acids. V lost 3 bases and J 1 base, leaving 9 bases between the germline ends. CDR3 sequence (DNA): TGTGCCAGCAGCTTCTACAGACCGAACACTGAAGCTTTCTTT. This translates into CASSFYRPNTEAFF.

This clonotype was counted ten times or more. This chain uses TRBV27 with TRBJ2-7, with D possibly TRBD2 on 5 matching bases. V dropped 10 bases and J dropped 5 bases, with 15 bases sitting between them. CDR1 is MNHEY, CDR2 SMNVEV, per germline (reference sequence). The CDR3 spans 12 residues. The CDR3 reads CAISSFRDEQYF. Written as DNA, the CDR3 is TGTGCCATATCTAGCTTCAGAGACGAGCAGTACTTC.

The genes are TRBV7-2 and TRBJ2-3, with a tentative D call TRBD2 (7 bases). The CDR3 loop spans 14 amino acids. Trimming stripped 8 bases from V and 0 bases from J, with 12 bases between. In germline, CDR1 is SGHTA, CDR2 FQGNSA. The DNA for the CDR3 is TGTGCCAGCTGCCGGGGGGCGAGCACAGATACGCAGTATTTT. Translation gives CASCRGASTDTQYF.

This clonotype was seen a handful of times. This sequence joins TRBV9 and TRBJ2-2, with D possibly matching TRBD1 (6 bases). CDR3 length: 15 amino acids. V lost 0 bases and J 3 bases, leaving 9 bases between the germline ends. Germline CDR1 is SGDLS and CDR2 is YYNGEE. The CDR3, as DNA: TGTGCCAGCAGCGTAGACAGGGCCGACACCGGGGAGCTGTTTTTT. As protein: CASSVDRADTGELFF.

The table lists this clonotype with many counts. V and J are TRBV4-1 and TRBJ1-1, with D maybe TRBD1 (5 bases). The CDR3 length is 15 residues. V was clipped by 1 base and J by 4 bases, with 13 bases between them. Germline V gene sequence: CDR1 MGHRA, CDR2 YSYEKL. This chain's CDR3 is CASSQANRGGTEAFF. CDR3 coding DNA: TGCGCCAGCAGCCAAGCTAATAGGGGAGGCACTGAAGCTTTCTTT.

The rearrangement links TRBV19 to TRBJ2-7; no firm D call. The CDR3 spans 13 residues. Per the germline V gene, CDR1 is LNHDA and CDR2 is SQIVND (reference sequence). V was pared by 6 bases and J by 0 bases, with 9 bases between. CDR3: CASRPASSYEQYF. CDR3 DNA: TGTGCCAGTAGGCCGGCCAGCTCCTACGAGCAGTACTTC.

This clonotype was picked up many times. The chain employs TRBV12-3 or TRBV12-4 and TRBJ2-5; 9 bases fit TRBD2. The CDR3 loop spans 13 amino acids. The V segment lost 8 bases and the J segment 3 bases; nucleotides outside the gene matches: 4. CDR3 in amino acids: CASGASGEETQYF. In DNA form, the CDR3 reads TGTGCCAGCGGGGCTAGCGGGGAAGAGACCCAGTACTTC.